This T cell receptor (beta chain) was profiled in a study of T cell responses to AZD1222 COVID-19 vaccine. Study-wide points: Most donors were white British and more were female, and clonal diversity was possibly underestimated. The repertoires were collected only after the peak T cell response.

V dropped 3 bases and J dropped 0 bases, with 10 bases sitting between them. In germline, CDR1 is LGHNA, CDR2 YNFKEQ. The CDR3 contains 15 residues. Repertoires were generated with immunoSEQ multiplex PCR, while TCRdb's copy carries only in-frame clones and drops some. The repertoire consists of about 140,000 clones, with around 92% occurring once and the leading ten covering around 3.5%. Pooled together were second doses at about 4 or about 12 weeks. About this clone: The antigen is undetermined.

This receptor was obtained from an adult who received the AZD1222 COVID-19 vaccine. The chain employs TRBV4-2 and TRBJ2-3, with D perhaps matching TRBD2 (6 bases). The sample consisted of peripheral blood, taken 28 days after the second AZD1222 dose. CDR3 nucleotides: TGTGCCAGCAGCCAGGGGCGGGATAGCACAGATACGCAGTATTTT. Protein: CASSQGRDSTDTQYF.